This T cell receptor (beta chain) was identified in a study of cytomegalovirus exposure and HLA in healthy donors. This PCR relied on a set of 60 Vbeta primers and 13 Jbeta primers. Sequenced by immunoSEQ multiplex PCR; TCRdb stores in-frame clones only, minus some. The repertoire includes 100,000 to 120,000 clones, around three quarters of them detected once, and 1% to 1.5% sits in the top ten. This TCR was recovered from a woman in her 30s in good health and CMV-seronegative. The sequenced sample was PBMCs.

CDR3 residues: CAWSAGFGKNIQYF. The CDR3 bases are TGTGCCTGGAGTGCAGGTTTTGGCAAAAACATTCAGTACTTC. V and J are TRBV30 and TRBJ2-4, with D unclear. Trimming left V 1 base short and J 3 bases short, with 10 bases between. The CDR3 runs 14 residues. Germline V CDR1 and CDR2: GTSNPN, SVGIG (reference sequence). Based on the CDR3 plus reference TRBV30 and TRBJ2-4, the full variable domain is SQTIHQWPATLVQPVGSPLSLECTVEGTSNPNLYWYRQAAGRGLQLLFYSVGIGQISSEVPQNLSASRPQDRQFILSSKKLLLSDSGFYLCAWSAGFGKNIQYFGAGTRLSVL.